The clone carrying this TCR beta chain has at least ten counts. The same CDR3 is also encoded by other DNA sequences in this sample. The CDR3 is 15 amino acids. Looked up from germline, CDR1 is SGHNT and CDR2 is YENEEA. The V gene lost 3 bases and the J gene lost 3 bases, with 13 bases spanning the gap. The sample is drawn from a study of shared clonotypes between healthy human individuals. Clones were sequenced by immunoSEQ multiplex PCR, and TCRdb holds only the in-frame ones, with some missing. The sample has under 150,000 clones, under 70% seen once; the top ten hold 20% to 25%. Sequencing used memory CD8+ T cells sorted from blood. Regarding subset: CD45RO+ cells pooled with CCR7-negative TemRA cells. The chain has TRBV11-3 and TRBJ2-3; D might be TRBD2 (5 bases). The clonotype originates from a woman aged 25 to 39 in good health. For the CDR3, the DNA is TGTGCCAGCAGCTTGGGTGGGAGTCGAACAGATACGCAGTATTTT. Its translation is CASSLGGSRTDTQYF.